The rows below give T cell receptor beta chains drawn from one sample of a study of OX40 agonist ivuxolimab in advanced cancers. Some clones are missing from TCRdb's copy, which holds only in-frame ones; the method was immunoSEQ multiplex PCR. This table has 32,000 or so clones, 81% appearing once. The sample in question was CD4+ or CD8+ T cells sorted from blood, obtained in a trial of the OX40 agonist ivuxolimab. The receptors stem from an adult with an advanced solid tumor such as melanoma, head and neck, liver or kidney cancer. Both conserved end residues are part of each CDR3. The size field is filled for only some rows; it gives once, few, many or a size class.

V gene | clone size | CDR3 protein
TRBV15 | few | CATSRDNPAFF
TRBV18 | NA | CASSRSLDREAFF
TRBV6-6 | NA | CASSYQGTSGGYEQFF
TRBV7-9 | NA | CASSPGGNIQYF
TRBV9 | NA | CASSYTGSPQYF
TRBV27 | NA | CASSLMEPAATDTQYF
TRBV15 | NA | CATSREVLFYEQYF
TRBV19 | NA | CASSIGGTSGQETQYF
TRBV6-4 | NA | CASTGPNYGYTF
TRBV5-1 | once | CASSLRTVNSPLHF
TRBV5-1 | NA | CASSIQPGTGGRTDTQYF
TRBV2 | few | CASSSTSLETQYF
TRBV20-1 | NA | CSLGQRSEAFF
TRBV5-4 | NA | CASRQGLNYEQYF
TRBV6-1 | few | CASSEGNTIYF
TRBV7-2 | NA | CASSIGTANTEAFF
TRBV7-3 | NA | CASSENSGATDTQYF
TRBV9 | once | CATSRDTIRTDTQYF
TRBV6-5 | NA | CASSYTTQTGEQFF
TRBV10-3 | NA | CAISEHHSGTDNEQFF
TRBV6-1 | NA | CASRAQVSGNTIYF
TRBV11-2 | NA | CASAHTDEQFF
TRBV28 | once | CASTVTTSGGLKTQYF
TRBV11-2 | few | CASSPGTSGRASYNEQFF
TRBV28 | once | CASSLLGENYGYTF
TRBV5-4 | NA | CASSWRGGEQFF
TRBV11-1 | NA | CASSRTRQGTQYF
TRBV4-1 | NA | CASSQAGLMTNEQFF
TRBV4-3 | NA | CASSQGEATTNEKLFF
TRBV13 | few | CASSLAGAEEPQHF
TRBV27 | NA | CASSSGWGMDTEAFF
TRBV6-5 | NA | CASSYWEEYTF
TRBV7-8 | NA | CASSLALTYEQYF
TRBV28 | NA | CASSLFTLNGELFF
TRBV28 | NA | CASRRGLAINYYEQYF
TRBV5-4 | few | CASSSGRAGSTYEQYF
TRBV28 | once | CASRPSAAGYEQYF
TRBV4-2 | NA | CASRSSPEDTQYF
TRBV11-2 | NA | CASSRGRQYEQYF
TRBV13 | NA | CASSFFSGSSYEQYF